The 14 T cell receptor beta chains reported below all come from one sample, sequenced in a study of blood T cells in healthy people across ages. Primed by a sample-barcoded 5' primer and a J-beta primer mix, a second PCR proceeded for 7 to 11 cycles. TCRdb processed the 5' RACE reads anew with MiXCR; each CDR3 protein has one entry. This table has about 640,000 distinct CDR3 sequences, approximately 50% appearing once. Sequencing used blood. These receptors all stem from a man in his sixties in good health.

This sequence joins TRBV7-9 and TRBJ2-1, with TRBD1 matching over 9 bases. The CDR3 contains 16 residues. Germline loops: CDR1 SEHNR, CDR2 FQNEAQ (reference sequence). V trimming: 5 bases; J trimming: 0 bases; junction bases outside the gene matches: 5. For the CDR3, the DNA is TGTGCCAGCAGCCCGGGGACAGGGAGCTCCTACAATGAGCAGTTCTTC. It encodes CASSPGTGSSYNEQFF.

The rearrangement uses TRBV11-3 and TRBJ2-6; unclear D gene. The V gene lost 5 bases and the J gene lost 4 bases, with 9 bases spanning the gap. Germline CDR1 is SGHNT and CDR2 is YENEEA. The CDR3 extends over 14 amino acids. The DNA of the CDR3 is TGTGCCAGCAGCACGTCGGACGGGGCCAACGTCCTGACTTTC. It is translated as CASSTSDGANVLTF.

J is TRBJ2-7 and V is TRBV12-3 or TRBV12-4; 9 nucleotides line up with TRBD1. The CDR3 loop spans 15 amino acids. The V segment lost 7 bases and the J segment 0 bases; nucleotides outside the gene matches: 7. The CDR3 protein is CASNPGQGSSYEQYF. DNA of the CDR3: TGTGCCAGCAATCCAGGACAGGGGTCCTCCTACGAGCAGTACTTC.

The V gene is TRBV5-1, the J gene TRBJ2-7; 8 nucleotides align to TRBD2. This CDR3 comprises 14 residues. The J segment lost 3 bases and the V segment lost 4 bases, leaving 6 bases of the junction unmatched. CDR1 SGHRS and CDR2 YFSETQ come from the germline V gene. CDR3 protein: CASSGGLVGYEQYF. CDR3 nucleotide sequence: TGCGCCAGCAGCGGGGGACTAGTCGGCTACGAGCAGTACTTC.

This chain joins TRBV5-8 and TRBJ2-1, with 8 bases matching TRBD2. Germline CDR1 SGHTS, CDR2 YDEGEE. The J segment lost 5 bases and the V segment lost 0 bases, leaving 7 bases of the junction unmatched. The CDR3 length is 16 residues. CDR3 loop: CASSLAGRGSDNEQFF. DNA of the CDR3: TGTGCCAGCAGCTTGGCCGGGAGGGGGAGCGACAATGAGCAGTTCTTC.

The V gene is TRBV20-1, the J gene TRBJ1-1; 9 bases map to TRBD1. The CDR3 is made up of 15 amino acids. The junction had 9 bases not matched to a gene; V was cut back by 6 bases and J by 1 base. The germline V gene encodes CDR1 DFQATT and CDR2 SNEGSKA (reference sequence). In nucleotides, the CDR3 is TGCAGTGCCACCAGGGGACAGGGAGGGAACACTGAAGCTTTCTTT. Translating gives CSATRGQGGNTEAFF.

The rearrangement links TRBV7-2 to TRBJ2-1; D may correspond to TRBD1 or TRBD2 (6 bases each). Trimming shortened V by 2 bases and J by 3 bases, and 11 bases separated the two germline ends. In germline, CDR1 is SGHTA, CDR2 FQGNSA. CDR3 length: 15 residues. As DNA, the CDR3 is TGTGCCAGCAGCTTAAAGGGGGGTAGCTACAATGAGCAGTTCTTC. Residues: CASSLKGGSYNEQFF.

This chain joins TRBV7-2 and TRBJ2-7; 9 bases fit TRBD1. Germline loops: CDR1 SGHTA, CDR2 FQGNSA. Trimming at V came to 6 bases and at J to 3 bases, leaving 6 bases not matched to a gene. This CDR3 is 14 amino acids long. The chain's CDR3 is CASSLGQGHYEQYF. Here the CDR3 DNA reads TGTGCCAGCAGTCTAGGACAGGGGCACTACGAGCAGTACTTC.

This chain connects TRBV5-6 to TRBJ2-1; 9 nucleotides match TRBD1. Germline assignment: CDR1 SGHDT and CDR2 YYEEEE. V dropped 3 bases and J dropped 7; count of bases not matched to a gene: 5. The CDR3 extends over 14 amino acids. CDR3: CASSWGQGWNEQFF. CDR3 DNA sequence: TGTGCCAGCAGCTGGGGACAGGGTTGGAATGAGCAGTTCTTC. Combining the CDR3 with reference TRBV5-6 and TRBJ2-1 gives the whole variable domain DAGVTQSPTHLIKTRGQQVTLRCSPKSGHDTVSWYQQALGQGPQFIFQYYEEEERQRGNFPDRFSGHQFPNYSSELNVNALLLGDSALYLCASSWGQGWNEQFFGPGTRLTVL.

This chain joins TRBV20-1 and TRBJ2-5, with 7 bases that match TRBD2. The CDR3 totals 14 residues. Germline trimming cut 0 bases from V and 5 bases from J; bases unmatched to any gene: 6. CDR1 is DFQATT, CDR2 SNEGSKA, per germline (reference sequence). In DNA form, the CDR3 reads TGCAGTGCTAGAGATCCGGGCGGGAGTGAGACCCAGTACTTC. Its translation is CSARDPGGSETQYF.

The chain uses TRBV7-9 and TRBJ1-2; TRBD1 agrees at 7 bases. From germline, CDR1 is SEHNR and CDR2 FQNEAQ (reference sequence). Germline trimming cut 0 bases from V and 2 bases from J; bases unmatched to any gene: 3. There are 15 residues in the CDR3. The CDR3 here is CASSLAADRNYGYTF. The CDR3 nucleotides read TGTGCCAGCAGCTTAGCGGCGGACAGGAACTATGGCTACACCTTC.

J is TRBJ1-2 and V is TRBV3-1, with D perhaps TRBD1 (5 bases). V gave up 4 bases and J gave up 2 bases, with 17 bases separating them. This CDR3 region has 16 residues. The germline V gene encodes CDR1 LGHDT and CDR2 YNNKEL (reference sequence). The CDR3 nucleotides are TGTGCCAGCAGCCCTCGCGGTGGGGGACTCAACTATGGCTACACCTTC. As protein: CASSPRGGGLNYGYTF.

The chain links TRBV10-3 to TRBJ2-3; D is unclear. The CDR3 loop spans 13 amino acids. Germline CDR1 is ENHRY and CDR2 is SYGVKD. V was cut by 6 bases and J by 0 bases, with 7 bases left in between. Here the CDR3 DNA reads TGTGCCATCAGGGCGGAGAGCACAGATACGCAGTATTTT. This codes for CAIRAESTDTQYF.

The CDR3 protein is CASSYRTGFHNEQFF. The CDR3 region has the DNA TGTGCCAGCAGCTACCGGACAGGGTTTCACAATGAGCAGTTCTTC. The chain uses TRBV5-6 and TRBJ2-1, with 8 bases matching TRBD1. The CDR3 covers 15 residues. Germline V gives CDR1 SGHDT, CDR2 YYEEEE. V was clipped by 3 bases and J by 5 bases; unmatched bases: 7. Filled out from reference TRBV5-6 and TRBJ2-1, the complete variable domain reads DAGVTQSPTHLIKTRGQQVTLRCSPKSGHDTVSWYQQALGQGPQFIFQYYEEEERQRGNFPDRFSGHQFPNYSSELNVNALLLGDSALYLCASSYRTGFHNEQFFGPGTRLTVL.